Listed below are T cell receptor beta chains from one sample, sequenced in a study of tumor-infiltrating lymphocytes in localized non-small cell lung cancer. The protocol was immunoSEQ multiplex PCR, while the TCRdb copy is restricted to in-frame clones and leaves out a portion. The sample has under 15,000 clones; 80% to 90% are singletons. Sequenced input: uninvolved lung tissue not adjacent to the tumor. Every receptor here comes from a human donor with non-small cell lung cancer. Both conserved end residues are part of each CDR3. The order of the fields is J gene, D gene, V gene, clone size, CDR3 DNA, CDR3 protein. The D gene is left open where the match is weak. The size of a clone is reported for some rows only, either as once, few or many, or as a class for expanded clones.

TRBJ2-5 TRBD1 TRBV11-2 once TGTGCCAGCAGCGAAAGGGTTCGTACAGGGGGTCGACAAGAGACCCAGTACTTC CASSERVRTGGRQETQYF
TRBJ1-1 - TRBV15 - TGTGCCACCAGCAGATCCGCAGGGGTGACGATGAGTGAAGCTTTCTTT CATSRSAGVTMSEAFF
TRBJ1-5 - TRBV5-1 once TGCGCCAGCAGCTTACTGGGAGAGAATCAGCCCCAGCATTTT CASSLLGENQPQHF
TRBJ1-6 - TRBV2 few TGTGCCAGCAGAGCACAGGGAAACGATTCACCCCTCCACTTT CASRAQGNDSPLHF
TRBJ2-7 TRBD2 TRBV6-5 - TGTGCCAGCAGGTCCTCTAGCGGGGGACGTCGGGAGCAGTACTTC CASRSSSGGRREQYF
TRBJ1-1 - TRBV6-6 - TGTGCCAGTGAAAGGGGGACTGAAGCTTTCTTT CASERGTEAFF
TRBJ2-7 TRBD2 TRBV7-9 - TGTGCCAGCAGCTTAGCAACTAGCGGGGGCTACGAGCAGTACTTC CASSLATSGGYEQYF
TRBJ1-2 TRBD1 TRBV29-1 - TGCAGCGTAGGGACAGGGAATAACTATGGCTACACCTTC CSVGTGNNYGYTF
TRBJ2-3 - TRBV5-1 once TGCGCCAGCAGCCCAGAGGACAGTCGCACAGATACGCAGTATTTT CASSPEDSRTDTQYF
TRBJ2-7 - TRBV30 - TGTGCCTGGAACGGGGGCAGCGCGTTCTACGAGCAGTACTTC CAWNGGSAFYEQYF
TRBJ2-2 TRBD2 TRBV5-1 - TGCGCCAGCAGCTCCGGACTAGCGACGAACACCGGGGAGCTGTTTTTT CASSSGLATNTGELFF
TRBJ2-2 TRBD2 TRBV9 - TGTGCCAGCAGCTTCCACGGGAGGGCCAGAACCGGGGAGCTGTTTTTT CASSFHGRARTGELFF
TRBJ1-4 - TRBV19 - TGTGCCAGTAGTTTAAGCCGGGACCCGAGTGAAAAACTGTTTTTT CASSLSRDPSEKLFF
TRBJ2-7 TRBD1 TRBV29-1 - TGCAGCGTACGGACCGGGACAGCATCCTACGAGCAGTACTTC CSVRTGTASYEQYF
TRBJ1-1 TRBD1 TRBV5-4 - TGTGCCAGCAGCCAGGGACAGGTTGTTAAGGAAGCTTTCTTT CASSQGQVVKEAFF
TRBJ1-6 TRBD1 TRBV30 - TGTGCCTGGAGTGGGGGACAGGGAGGGATCGTTGGAGATTCACCCCTCCACTTT CAWSGGQGGIVGDSPLHF
TRBJ2-1 - TRBV12-2 - TGTGCAAGTCGCGAAACCGGGACTACTTACAATGAGCAGTTCTTC CASRETGTTYNEQFF
TRBJ1-6 - TRBV30 - TGTGCCTGGAGTCGGCAGGGAACGAATTCACCCCTCCACTTT CAWSRQGTNSPLHF
TRBJ2-5 TRBD2 TRBV9 - TGTGCCAGCAACCTAGCGGGAGGAGAGACCCAGTACTTC CASNLAGGETQYF
TRBJ2-4 - TRBV6-1 - TGTGCCAGCAGTGAAGCGTGGACAGTGAAAAACATTCAGTACTTC CASSEAWTVKNIQYF
TRBJ2-3 - TRBV7-3 - TGTGCCAGCAGCTTAGAGGGGCTCACAGATACGCAGTATTTT CASSLEGLTDTQYF
TRBJ1-5 - TRBV6-1 - TGTGCCAGCAAGGAAAATAGCAATCAGCCCCAGCATTTT CASKENSNQPQHF
TRBJ2-2 - TRBV14 - TGTGCCAGCAGCCCCGGCCCCTTCACCGGGGAGCTGTTTTTT CASSPGPFTGELFF
TRBJ2-5 - TRBV2 - TGTGCCAGCAGTGAAAAGCAAGAGACCCAGTACTTC CASSEKQETQYF
TRBJ2-5 - TRBV7-9 once TGTGCCAGCAGCCTAACGACTAGTTTGGAGACCCAGTACTTC CASSLTTSLETQYF
TRBJ2-7 TRBD2 TRBV5-4 few TGTGCCAGCAGCTTGGGGCAAGCGGGGGTTTCCTACGAGCAGTACTTC CASSLGQAGVSYEQYF
TRBJ2-2 - TRBV5-1 - TGCGCCAGCAGCCTCCAGCCTAATACAAACGGGGAGCTGTTTTTT CASSLQPNTNGELFF
TRBJ2-3 TRBD2 TRBV30 - TGTGCCTGGAGTAGCGGGGGGAACACAGATACGCAGTATTTT CAWSSGGNTDTQYF
TRBJ2-1 - TRBV1 - TGCACCAGCCGGAGGGCGGGAAGGTACTACAATGAGCAGTTCTTC CTSRRAGRYYNEQFF